Following are 29 T cell receptor beta chains from one sample sequenced in a study of cytomegalovirus exposure and HLA in healthy donors. The protocol was immunoSEQ multiplex PCR, while the TCRdb copy is restricted to in-frame clones and leaves out a portion. The sample has 80,000 to 95,000 clones; roughly 95% are singletons. The sample consisted of PBMCs. All receptors come from a woman aged 18 to 35 in good health and CMV-seronegative.

Regarding this clone: Germline and junction disagree at one end, which may indicate a read error. CDR3 nucleotides: TGTGCCAGTAGTATAGCTATGAGGAGGGGATCTTTATTT. This gives the protein CASSIAMRRGSLF. The chain employs TRBV19 and TRBJ1-3, with D possibly matching TRBD1 (5 bases). The CDR3 runs 13 residues. In germline, CDR1 is LNHDA, CDR2 SQIVND (reference sequence).

The rearrangement links TRBV18 to TRBJ1-5, with 8 nucleotides matching TRBD1. Germline lookup yields CDR1 KGHSH and CDR2 LQKENI. The V gene end was trimmed by 2 bases and the J gene end by 4 bases; junction bases not matched to a gene: 16. The CDR3 loop spans 19 amino acids. CDR3 region: CASSPSVRAGGGSNQPQHF. The CDR3, as DNA: TGTGCCAGCTCACCATCCGTGAGGGCAGGGGGCGGCTCAAATCAGCCCCAGCATTTT.

The V call is TRBV11-2, the J call TRBJ2-1; 13 bases agree with TRBD2. J was trimmed by 7 bases and V by 5 bases; bases with no gene match: 2. Germline CDR1 reads SGHAT; CDR2 reads FQNNGV. There are 14 residues in the CDR3. The DNA for the CDR3 is TGTGCCAGCAGCAGGACTAGCGGGAGTAATGAGCAGTTCTTC. It specifies CASSRTSGSNEQFF.

CDR3 protein: CASSVGLVTANYEQYF. The CDR3 region has the DNA TGTGCCAGCAGCGTAGGGTTGGTGACAGCTAACTACGAGCAGTACTTC. The V call is TRBV9, the J call TRBJ2-7, with a possible D match to TRBD1 (5 bases). Germline V gene sequence: CDR1 SGDLS, CDR2 YYNGEE. Deletions cut 0 bases from V and 3 bases from J, with 16 bases between. The CDR3 runs 16 residues. The full variable domain, with the rest looked up from reference TRBV9 and TRBJ2-7, is DSGVTQTPKHLITATGQRVTLRCSPRSGDLSVYWYQQSLDQGLQFLIQYYNGEERAKGNILERFSAQQFPDLHSELNLSSLELGDSALYFCASSVGLVTANYEQYFGPGTRLTVT.

V gene TRBV11-3 combines with J gene TRBJ2-3; 9 positions agree with TRBD2. The V and J ends lost 5 bases and 4 bases, in that order; junction bases with no gene match: 7. Germline CDR1 reads SGHNT; CDR2 reads YENEEA. The length of the CDR3 is 15 residues. This CDR3 reads CASSGGGREADTQYF. The CDR3 region has the DNA TGTGCCAGCAGCGGGGGCGGGAGGGAGGCAGATACGCAGTATTTT.

The chain joins TRBV6-4 to TRBJ1-5; D not certain. V lost 6 bases and J 7 bases, leaving 13 bases between the germline ends. The CDR3 sequence is 13 residues long. In germline, CDR1 is MRHNA, CDR2 SNTAGT. The CDR3 region is CASSENSHQPQHF. Here the CDR3 DNA reads TGTGCCAGCAGCGAAAACAGCCACCAGCCCCAGCATTTT.

This chain uses TRBV4-2 with TRBJ2-1; perhaps TRBD1 as D (5 bases). The V gene's germline CDR1 is LGHNA and CDR2 YNFKEQ. V shed 1 base and J shed 5 bases, with 15 bases lying between them. The CDR3 is 16 amino acids. CDR3 sequence reads: CASSQVTITGDNEQFF. As DNA, the CDR3 is TGTGCCAGCAGCCAAGTCACGATAACAGGTGACAATGAGCAGTTCTTC.

This chain links TRBV7-2 with TRBJ1-6; D not resolved. Trimming left V 5 bases short and J 7 bases short, with 12 bases between. The germline V gene encodes CDR1 SGHTA and CDR2 FQGNSA. This CDR3 comprises 14 residues. CDR3 nucleotides: TGTGCCAGCAGCCCGGGGAATACCAATTCACCCCTCCACTTT. Its translation: CASSPGNTNSPLHF.

The J gene is TRBJ1-2, the V gene TRBV28; weak D call: TRBD1 (6 bases). This CDR3 is built from 16 residues. The V gene's germline CDR1 is MDHEN and CDR2 SYDVKM. V dropped 6 bases and J dropped 4 bases, with 21 bases sitting between them. CDR3 nucleotide sequence: TGTGCCAGCAGCCCTCCCCGGCAGGGGATGTTCTATGGCTACACCTTC. This translates into CASSPPRQGMFYGYTF.

The gene calls are TRBV7-2 and TRBJ1-4; D remains unclear. The CDR3 spans 16 residues. CDR1 is SGHTA and CDR2 is FQGNSA in the germline V gene. Trimming shortened V by 6 bases and J by 7 bases, and 21 bases separated the two germline ends. For the CDR3, the DNA is TGTGCCAGCAGTCTTATACCGGGCCCGGGGAGTGAAAAACTGTTTTTT. Its translation is CASSLIPGPGSEKLFF.

In this sample, this clone turned up once. The CDR3 here is CASSLAPGDSSYEQYF. CDR3 nucleotide sequence: TGCGCCAGCAGCCTAGCCCCGGGGGATTCTTCCTACGAGCAGTACTTC. The chain is built from TRBV5-1 and TRBJ2-7; D possibly corresponds to TRBD2 (6 bases). The CDR3 spans 16 residues. The germline V gene encodes CDR1 SGHRS and CDR2 YFSETQ. V dropped 4 bases and J dropped 1 base, with 18 bases sitting between them.

V and J are TRBV7-2 and TRBJ2-7; D is ambiguous. The CDR3 runs to 16 residues. The germline V gene encodes CDR1 SGHTA and CDR2 FQGNSA. V lost 2 bases to trimming and J lost 3 bases, with 17 bases between them. Here the CDR3 reads CASSLLARPSDYEQYF. The CDR3 bases are TGTGCCAGCAGCTTACTGGCCAGGCCATCCGACTACGAGCAGTACTTC.

The V call is TRBV5-4, the J call TRBJ2-3, with D tentatively TRBD2 (5 bases). This CDR3 has 12 amino acids. Germline CDR1 is SGHNT and CDR2 is YYREEE (reference sequence). V was trimmed by 0 bases and J by 10 bases, leaving 9 bases between them. CDR3 loop: CASSLDRGSQYF. CDR3 DNA sequence: TGTGCCAGCAGCTTGGATCGGGGATCGCAGTATTTT.

The CDR3 sequence is CASSLESGSYNEQFF. In nucleotides, the CDR3 is TGTGCCAGCAGCTTAGAATCGGGATCCTACAATGAGCAGTTCTTC. The V gene is TRBV11-3, the J gene TRBJ2-1; D may be TRBD2 (5 bases). This CDR3 is 15 amino acids long. Trimming shortened V by 0 bases and J by 1 base, and 7 bases separated the two germline ends. CDR1 SGHNT and CDR2 YENEEA come from the germline V gene.

This chain links TRBV28 with TRBJ2-1, with a tentative D call TRBD2 (6 bases). Germline V gene lookup returns CDR1 MDHEN and CDR2 SYDVKM. The germline V and J ends were trimmed by 6 bases and 2 bases, with 26 bases remaining between them. This CDR3 comprises 19 residues. DNA of the CDR3: TGTGCCAGCAGCCGATTAGCGGCCAGTTCCAATCCCGCCTACAATGAGCAGTTCTTC. Its protein product is CASSRLAASSNPAYNEQFF. Full variable domain (rest looked up from reference TRBV28 and TRBJ2-1): DVKVTQSSRYLVKRTGEKVFLECVQDMDHENMFWYRQDPGLGLRLIYFSYDVKMKEKGDIPEGYSVSREKKERFSLILESASTNQTSMYLCASSRLAASSNPAYNEQFFGPGTRLTVL.

The rearrangement joins TRBV5-1 to TRBJ1-2; unclear D gene. CDR3 size: 15 residues. Per germline, CDR1 SGHRS and CDR2 YFSETQ. V was clipped by 0 bases and J by 1 base, with 10 bases between them. DNA for the CDR3: TGCGCCAGCAGCTTGGCCGGGTCCGGTAACTATGGCTACACCTTC. Its protein product is CASSLAGSGNYGYTF.

DNA for the CDR3: TGTGCCAGCAGAGCCGGGACTGCTAGCACAGATACGCAGTATTTT. Its protein is CASRAGTASTDTQYF. This chain links TRBV6-4 with TRBJ2-3; a weak D match, TRBD2 (6 bases). Germline values: CDR1 MRHNA, CDR2 SNTAGT. The CDR3 length is 15 residues. Trimming took 6 bases from V and 0 from J, leaving 13 bases between them.

The J gene is TRBJ1-2, the V gene TRBV5-1; TRBD1 matches 9 bases. The CDR3 is 14 residues long. CDR1 is SGHRS, CDR2 YFSETQ, per germline. Trimming took 8 bases from V and 8 from J; bases not matched to a gene: 13. The CDR3 DNA reads TGCGCCAGTCTAGACACAGGGGGCGCGGGGGGCTACACCTTC. Translating it yields CASLDTGGAGGYTF.

The chain is built from TRBV30 and TRBJ2-4; perhaps TRBD2 as D (6 bases). V was pared by 7 bases and J by 9 bases, with 22 bases between. The CDR3 runs 14 residues. CDR1 GTSNPN and CDR2 SVGIG come from the germline V gene (reference sequence). CDR3 amino acids: CAYSSPGVSFIQYF. The CDR3 DNA is TGTGCCTATTCCTCTCCGGGAGTAAGCTTCATTCAGTACTTC.

The chain recombines TRBV28 with TRBJ2-3; 12 bases map to TRBD1. Germline lookup yields CDR1 MDHEN and CDR2 SYDVKM. J gave up 2 bases and V 8 bases, and 17 bases lay outside the gene matches. The CDR3 is made up of 19 amino acids. CDR3 loop: CASPSGDRGPIEPTDTQYF. The CDR3, as DNA: TGTGCCAGCCCCTCGGGGGACAGGGGGCCCATTGAACCCACAGATACGCAGTATTTT.

The chain has TRBV9 and TRBJ2-3, with TRBD1 as a possible D gene (6 bases). This CDR3 is built from 12 residues. Germline assignment: CDR1 SGDLS and CDR2 YYNGEE. Trimming left V 8 bases short and J 1 base short, with 8 bases between. The CDR3 DNA is TGTGCCAGAAGACAGGGCACAGATACGCAGTATTTT. Translating gives CARRQGTDTQYF. Using reference TRBV9 and TRBJ2-3 for the parts outside the CDR3, the full variable domain is DSGVTQTPKHLITATGQRVTLRCSPRSGDLSVYWYQQSLDQGLQFLIQYYNGEERAKGNILERFSAQQFPDLHSELNLSSLELGDSALYFCARRQGTDTQYFGPGTRLTVL.

This chain uses TRBV5-4 with TRBJ2-2, with unresolved D. This CDR3 comprises 14 residues. Trimming shortened V by 2 bases and J by 1 base, and 6 bases separated the two germline ends. Germline values: CDR1 SGHNT, CDR2 YYREEE (reference sequence). CDR3 bases: TGTGCCAGCAGCTTTCTTAAGAACACCGGGGAGCTGTTTTTT. Amino acids: CASSFLKNTGELFF.

The rearrangement joins TRBV28 to TRBJ2-6; possible D gene TRBD2, 6 bases. V was pared by 6 bases and J by 1 base, with 13 bases between. The CDR3 runs to 16 residues. Germline CDR1 MDHEN, CDR2 SYDVKM. CDR3 amino acids: CASSYTGTSGANVLTF. In nucleotides, the CDR3 is TGTGCCAGCAGCTACACTGGGACTTCTGGGGCCAACGTCCTGACTTTC.

The chain employs TRBV28 and TRBJ2-1; 7 bases map to TRBD1. The V segment lost 5 bases and the J segment 8 bases; nucleotides outside the gene matches: 12. The germline V gene encodes CDR1 MDHEN and CDR2 SYDVKM. This CDR3 contains 15 residues. In nucleotides, the CDR3 is TGTGCCAGCAGTCAGGGCGCACAGGGGCCCGATGAGCAGTTCTTC. It yields the protein CASSQGAQGPDEQFF.

This rearrangement joins TRBV5-4 to TRBJ2-7; 8 positions agree with TRBD2. V shed 4 bases and J 2 bases; nucleotides not matched to a gene: 8. Germline CDR1 reads SGHNT; CDR2 reads YYREEE (reference sequence). CDR3 size: 15 residues. Written as DNA, the CDR3 is TGTGCCAGCAGCCAAATACTAGCGGCTACCTACGAGCAGTACTTC. This sequence encodes CASSQILAATYEQYF. The whole variable domain, remainder taken from reference TRBV5-4 and TRBJ2-7, is ETGVTQSPTHLIKTRGQQVTLRCSSQSGHNTVSWYQQALGQGPQFIFQYYREEENGRGNFPPRFSGLQFPNYSSELNVNALELDDSALYLCASSQILAATYEQYFGPGTRLTVT.

The J gene is TRBJ2-5, the V gene TRBV18, with D possibly matching TRBD2 (5 bases). Judging by the DNA end, TRBJ2-7 fits better; the J call may be wrong. The germline V gene encodes CDR1 KGHSH and CDR2 LQKENI. The CDR3 sequence is 14 residues long. CDR3 bases: TGTGCCAGCTCACCGGGGAGCGCCGGCTACGAGCAGTACTTC. This encodes CASSPGSAGYEQYF.

V and J are TRBV7-9 and TRBJ1-2; D is ambiguous. V lost 2 bases and J 6 bases, leaving 10 bases between the germline ends. This CDR3 has 13 amino acids. From germline, CDR1 is SEHNR and CDR2 FQNEAQ (reference sequence). CDR3 DNA: TGTGCCAGCAGCTTACTAGACCTCAATGGCTACACCTTC. Protein: CASSLLDLNGYTF.

V gene TRBV10-3 combines with J gene TRBJ1-4, with D perhaps TRBD1 (6 bases). This CDR3 contains 15 residues. Germline V gene data show CDR1 as ENHRY and CDR2 as SYGVKD. Trimming removed 0 bases at V and 6 bases at J, with 11 bases between. The DNA for the CDR3 is TGTGCCATCAGTGAGTCAATAGGGACACATGAAAAACTGTTTTTT. This codes for CAISESIGTHEKLFF.

The genes are TRBV10-1 and TRBJ2-1; no definite D call. V lost 4 bases and J 9 bases, leaving 13 bases between the germline ends. The CDR3 is made up of 13 amino acids. CDR1 and CDR2 (germline): WNHNN, SYGVQD (reference sequence). CDR3 sequence: CASSVFSGGEQFF. The CDR3 DNA follows: TGCGCCAGCAGTGTTTTCTCCGGCGGTGAGCAGTTCTTC.